This passage covers 25 T cell receptor beta chains from one sample sequenced in a study of blood T cell repertoires in COVID-19. Clones were sequenced by immunoSEQ multiplex PCR, and TCRdb holds only the in-frame ones, with some missing. Altogether roughly 260,000 clones are present, roughly nine tenths being singletons, with the ten largest covering around 1.3%. What was sequenced was PBMCs or T cells enriched from blood (not recorded which). The receptors were gathered from a human donor in a cohort exposed to, infected with or recovered from COVID-19 (not recorded which). The donor label of this sample is uncertain.

This clone appeared once. V gene TRBV2 combines with J gene TRBJ1-2; D ambiguous. Per the germline V gene, CDR1 is SNHLY and CDR2 is FYNNEI. Trimming stripped 6 bases from V and 8 bases from J, with 10 bases between. CDR3 length: 11 residues. CDR3 sequence: CASSRVDGYTF. The CDR3, as DNA: TGTGCCAGCAGCCGGGTCGACGGCTACACCTTC.

The chain couples TRBV27 to TRBJ2-7; 9 positions agree with TRBD1. After removal of 4 bases from V and 5 bases from J, the junction contained 6 bases not matched to a gene. This CDR3 comprises 14 residues. CDR1 and CDR2 from the germline V gene are MNHEY and SMNVEV (reference sequence). Here the CDR3 reads CASSSRQGVNEQYF. DNA of the CDR3: TGTGCCAGCAGTTCCCGACAGGGGGTCAACGAGCAGTACTTC.

The DNA for the CDR3 is TGTGCCAGCAGTACCCGACAGGGTGAAGCTTTCTTT. Encoded protein: CASSTRQGEAFF. The V gene is TRBV27, the J gene TRBJ1-1; 7 bases are shared with TRBD1. The J segment lost 7 bases and the V segment lost 5 bases, leaving 4 bases of the junction unmatched. The germline CDR1 and CDR2 sequences are MNHEY and SMNVEV (reference sequence). The CDR3 consists of 12 residues.

The V gene is TRBV5-1, the J gene TRBJ1-5, with 8 bases aligning to TRBD1. In germline, CDR1 is SGHRS, CDR2 YFSETQ. The CDR3 consists of 14 residues. Trimming at V came to 3 bases and at J to 4 bases, leaving 3 bases not matched to a gene. CDR3 bases: TGCGCCAGCAGCTCGGGACAGGATAATCAGCCCCAGCATTTT. Encoded protein: CASSSGQDNQPQHF.

This clone occurred once. This chain uses TRBV10-3 with TRBJ1-5; possibly TRBD1 for D (6 bases). The CDR3 extends over 12 amino acids. CDR1 and CDR2 (germline): ENHRY, SYGVKD. V was trimmed by 10 bases and J by 2 bases, leaving 9 bases between them. CDR3 nucleotide sequence: TGTGCCACAAGGACAGGCAATCAGCCCCAGCATTTT. Translating it yields CATRTGNQPQHF.

The chain carries TRBV19 and TRBJ1-2; D not certain. CDR1 is LNHDA, CDR2 SQIVND, per germline (reference sequence). This CDR3 has 12 residues. Trimming cost V 6 bases and J 4 bases, with 9 bases left between them. Written as DNA, the CDR3 is TGTGCCAGTAGCCTGGGCCGCTATGGCTACACCTTC. Protein sequence: CASSLGRYGYTF.

The V and J genes are TRBV5-4 and TRBJ2-2; 7 nucleotides match TRBD2. Trimming removed 4 bases from V and 4 bases from J; junction bases left unmatched: 10. The CDR3 loop spans 16 amino acids. Germline CDR1 SGHNT, CDR2 YYREEE (reference sequence). Written as DNA, the CDR3 is TGTGCCAGCAGCCGCTCCGGGACGGGGGGCACCGGGGAGCTGTTTTTT. It is translated as CASSRSGTGGTGELFF.

The chain employs TRBV4-1 and TRBJ1-1, with D uncertain. V lost 4 bases to trimming and J lost 1 base, with 13 bases between them. This CDR3 region has 15 residues. The germline gives CDR1 MGHRA, CDR2 YSYEKL. The CDR3 sequence is CASSPAGIENTEAFF. In DNA form, the CDR3 reads TGCGCCAGCAGCCCAGCCGGGATCGAGAACACTGAAGCTTTCTTT.

The V and J genes are TRBV19 and TRBJ1-5, with 10 bases lining up with TRBD1. Germline V gene data show CDR1 as LNHDA and CDR2 as SQIVND (reference sequence). V shed 5 bases, J shed 4 bases, and the junction held 5 bases outside the gene matches. The CDR3 totals 15 residues. The CDR3 protein is CASSPRDRGNQPQHF. CDR3 nucleotide sequence: TGTGCCAGTAGTCCCCGGGACAGGGGTAATCAGCCCCAGCATTTT.

This clone has a single count. The chain couples TRBV2 to TRBJ1-2; the match to TRBD1 covers 11 bases. The CDR3 is 18 amino acids. Germline lookup yields CDR1 SNHLY and CDR2 FYNNEI. V shed 5 bases and J 5 bases; nucleotides not matched to a gene: 16. CDR3 protein: CASSQRGQGAANYYGYTF. CDR3 in DNA: TGTGCCAGCAGTCAGCGTGGACAGGGGGCTGCGAATTATTATGGCTACACCTTC.

V is TRBV14 and J is TRBJ1-2; 9 bases line up with TRBD1. Unmatched junction bases numbered 11, after V lost 1 base and J lost 8 bases. Germline V CDR1 and CDR2: SGHDN, FVKESK. CDR3 size: 16 residues. CDR3 in DNA: TGTGCCAGCAGCCAAGGGCGGAACAGGGGGCGACAAGGCTACACCTTC. This sequence encodes CASSQGRNRGRQGYTF.

The J gene is TRBJ2-5, the V gene TRBV7-3; D possibly corresponds to TRBD1 (6 bases). Trimming removed 0 bases from V and 2 bases from J, with 16 bases in between. The germline V gene encodes CDR1 SGHTA and CDR2 FQGTGA. The length of the CDR3 is 17 residues. Written as DNA, the CDR3 is TGTGCCAGCAGCTTAACGGGAAGACAGGAGTTGCAAGAGACCCAGTACTTC. This codes for CASSLTGRQELQETQYF. Full variable domain (rest looked up from reference TRBV7-3 and TRBJ2-5): GAGVSQTPSNKVTEKGKYVELRCDPISGHTALYWYRQSLGQGPEFLIYFQGTGAADDSGLPNDRFFAVRPEGSVSTLKIQRTERGDSAVYLCASSLTGRQELQETQYFGPGTRLLVL.

The chain combines TRBV6-5 with TRBJ2-7, with 7 bases identical to TRBD1. Unmatched junction bases numbered 11, after V lost 6 bases and J lost 3 bases. Germline lookup yields CDR1 MNHEY and CDR2 SVGAGI. The CDR3 loop spans 15 amino acids. The CDR3 coding sequence is TGTGCCAGCAGACAGACAGCAGGGGGTCACTACGAGCAGTACTTC. Protein product: CASRQTAGGHYEQYF.

J is TRBJ2-3 and V is TRBV5-4; D perhaps matches TRBD2 (5 bases). CDR3 length: 17 residues. Trimming pared 2 bases from V and 2 bases from J, leaving 18 bases between. Germline assignment: CDR1 SGHNT and CDR2 YYREEE (reference sequence). The CDR3 DNA reads as TGTGCCAGCAGCTTCAGCTCGGGGAGCGGTTACACAGATACGCAGTATTTT. This sequence encodes CASSFSSGSGYTDTQYF.

This clone appeared once. The chain links TRBV10-3 to TRBJ2-5; 7 nucleotides agree with TRBD2. Germline V gene lookup returns CDR1 ENHRY and CDR2 SYGVKD. This CDR3 region has 13 residues. V shed 8 bases and J 0 bases; nucleotides not matched to a gene: 3. CDR3 DNA sequence: TGTGCCATCGGGGGAGGGAACCAAGAGACCCAGTACTTC. Its protein product is CAIGGGNQETQYF.

This rearrangement joins TRBV9 to TRBJ2-7; tentative D call: TRBD2 (5 bases). The germline CDR1 and CDR2 sequences are SGDLS and YYNGEE. The CDR3 is made up of 16 amino acids. The V end lost 0 bases, the J end lost 4 bases, and 17 bases lay between the germline ends. Here the CDR3 DNA reads TGTGCCAGCAGCGTAGCTGGTGGAGGAGACCTTTACGAGCAGTACTTC. It codes for CASSVAGGGDLYEQYF.

The chain has TRBV6-5 and TRBJ1-1; D ambiguous. CDR1 MNHEY and CDR2 SVGAGI come from the germline V gene. V lost 4 bases, J lost 7 bases, and 13 bases lay in between. The CDR3 consists of 13 residues. In DNA, the CDR3 is TGTGCCAGCAGTTTAACCGGTGGGAGTGAAGCTTTCTTT. It specifies CASSLTGGSEAFF.

V gene TRBV7-9 combines with J gene TRBJ2-7; D might be TRBD1 (5 bases). The germline V gene has CDR1 SEHNR and CDR2 FQNEAQ (reference sequence). Trimming removed 0 bases at V and 2 bases at J, with 11 bases between. The CDR3 length is 15 residues. This CDR3 reads CASSLAKDSAYEQYF. In nucleotides, the CDR3 is TGTGCCAGCAGCTTAGCTAAAGACAGCGCCTACGAGCAGTACTTC.

The chain joins TRBV30 to TRBJ1-5, with TRBD1 matching 8 bases. Looked up from germline, CDR1 is GTSNPN and CDR2 is SVGIG (reference sequence). V shed 5 bases, J shed 7 bases, and the junction held 10 bases outside the gene matches. The CDR3 sequence is 14 residues long. CDR3 loop: CAWAKDRGNQPQHF. CDR3 nucleotide sequence: TGTGCCTGGGCAAAAGACAGGGGTAACCAGCCCCAGCATTTT.

This chain connects TRBV5-1 to TRBJ2-7, with D unresolved. The CDR3 spans 12 residues. Germline CDR1 SGHRS, CDR2 YFSETQ. The V end lost 4 bases, the J end lost 2 bases, and 7 bases lay between the germline ends. The DNA of the CDR3 is TGCGCCAGCAGCGTACACCCCTACGAGCAGTACTTC. The encoded protein is CASSVHPYEQYF.

CDR3 protein: CASSPGGALEGGYTF. CDR3 bases: TGTGCCAGCAGCCCGGGGGGGGCCCTAGAAGGTGGCTACACCTTC. This chain uses TRBV7-6 with TRBJ1-2; tentative D call: TRBD1 (6 bases). The V gene lost 5 bases and the J gene lost 7 bases, with 20 bases spanning the gap. The germline gives CDR1 SGHVS, CDR2 FNYEAQ. The CDR3 spans 15 residues.

This rearrangement joins TRBV2 to TRBJ1-3, with D perhaps TRBD1 (6 bases). Germline V gene data show CDR1 as SNHLY and CDR2 as FYNNEI. The germline V and J ends were trimmed by 6 bases and 2 bases, with 11 bases remaining between them. The CDR3 totals 14 residues. CDR3 region: CASRNRVTGNTIYF. DNA for the CDR3: TGTGCCAGCAGAAACAGGGTGACTGGAAACACCATATATTTT.

The genes are TRBV20-1 and TRBJ2-1; 7 bases line up with TRBD2. This CDR3 has 15 amino acids. CDR1 is DFQATT and CDR2 is SNEGSKA in the germline V gene (reference sequence). The V gene end was trimmed by 3 bases and the J gene end by 3 bases; junction bases not matched to a gene: 8. CDR3 residues: CSASGPSGVYNEQFF. The CDR3 nucleotides are TGCAGTGCTAGTGGACCCAGCGGGGTCTACAATGAGCAGTTCTTC.

The V gene is TRBV27, the J gene TRBJ1-2; 8 bases are a match to TRBD1. From germline, CDR1 is MNHEY and CDR2 SMNVEV (reference sequence). The V and J ends lost 4 bases and 6 bases, in that order; junction bases with no gene match: 7. The CDR3 covers 14 residues. The CDR3 DNA is TGTGCCAGCAGTTACCTCGCGGGACAGGATGGCTACACCTTC. Translation: CASSYLAGQDGYTF.

The genes are TRBV5-4 and TRBJ1-1, with 7 bases fitting TRBD1. Trimming took 2 bases from V and 2 from J; bases not matched to a gene: 3. CDR1 SGHNT and CDR2 YYREEE come from the germline V gene (reference sequence). This CDR3 contains 14 residues. The CDR3 loop is CASSFGTVNTEAFF. In nucleotides, the CDR3 is TGTGCCAGCAGCTTCGGGACAGTCAACACTGAAGCTTTCTTT. Using reference TRBV5-4 and TRBJ1-1 for the parts outside the CDR3, the full variable domain is ETGVTQSPTHLIKTRGQQVTLRCSSQSGHNTVSWYQQALGQGPQFIFQYYREEENGRGNFPPRFSGLQFPNYSSELNVNALELDDSALYLCASSFGTVNTEAFFGQGTRLTVV.